This T cell receptor (beta chain) was documented in a study of blood T cell repertoires in COVID-19. Study context: Samples came from the United States, Italy and Spain, spanning acute and convalescent COVID-19. PBMCs, B-cell-depleted T cells, or T cells provided the cDNA or gDNA that made up the material.

The CDR3 runs to 14 residues. V shed 2 bases and J shed 0 bases, with 8 bases lying between them. In germline, CDR1 is SGHKS, CDR2 YYEKEE (reference sequence). Authors' analysis steps: Estimation of nucleated cell counts was performed using reference gene primer amplification. Assay: immunoSEQ multiplex PCR; the TCRdb copy retains only in-frame clones and omits some. That table is the source of V, J and clone size, and D and trimming were worked out from the DNA. The sample shows about 190,000 clones, less than 85% of them seen only once. Self-reported history from a screening survey and questionnaire set each donor's cohort.

J is TRBJ1-2 and V is TRBV5-5; D gene uncertain. Sequenced material: PBMCs or T cells enriched from blood (not recorded which). The sequence was collected from a woman aged 25 to 39 who had recovered from COVID-19. CDR3 sequence reads: CASSFGEANYGYTF. CDR3 sequence (DNA): TGTGCCAGCAGCTTCGGAGAAGCTAACTATGGCTACACCTTC.